One and the same sample provided the 27 T cell receptor beta chains below, sequenced in a study of PD-L1 blockade in urothelial cancer. The assay was immunoSEQ multiplex PCR, and TCRdb's table has in-frame clones only and misses some. Among about 14,000 clones listed, around 87% were seen once. The sample consisted of PBMCs, taken around atezolizumab (anti-PD-L1) treatment. The receptors originated from a man aged 70-80 years with urothelial cancer.

This chain links TRBV5-6 with TRBJ2-7; TRBD2 agrees at 7 bases. Per the germline V gene, CDR1 is SGHDT and CDR2 is YYEEEE. V trimming: 3 bases; J trimming: 3 bases; junction bases outside the gene matches: 6. The CDR3 is 14 amino acids. In nucleotides, the CDR3 is TGTGCCAGCAGCTGGGAGGGATACAACTACGAGCAGTACTTC. Protein product: CASSWEGYNYEQYF.

This chain uses TRBV30 with TRBJ2-7; weak D call: TRBD1 (5 bases). Between the trimmed V and J ends, which lost 0 bases and 2 bases, there was a span of 11 bases. The CDR3 has 14 amino acids. CDR1 and CDR2 (germline): GTSNPN, SVGIG (reference sequence). As DNA, the CDR3 is TGTGCCTGGAGTGTTTGGGGCAACGCCTACGAGCAGTACTTC. Translating gives CAWSVWGNAYEQYF.

The V and J genes are TRBV5-1 and TRBJ2-1, with 9 bases that match TRBD1. V lost 2 bases to trimming and J lost 9 bases; unmatched junction nucleotides: 9. The CDR3 contains 15 residues. CDR1 is SGHRS and CDR2 is YFSETQ in the germline V gene. CDR3 amino acids: CASSLTGQGLTEQFF. The CDR3 region has the DNA TGCGCCAGCAGCTTAACAGGACAGGGGCTCACTGAGCAGTTCTTC. Drawing the rest from reference TRBV5-1 and TRBJ2-1, the complete variable domain is KAGVTQTPRYLIKTRGQQVTLSCSPISGHRSVSWYQQTPGQGLQFLFEYFSETQRNKGNFPGRFSGRQFSNSRSEMNVSTLELGDSALYLCASSLTGQGLTEQFFGPGTRLTVL.

The chain has TRBV7-9 and TRBJ2-2; possibly TRBD2 for D (6 bases). Looked up from germline, CDR1 is SEHNR and CDR2 is FQNEAQ (reference sequence). V was shortened by 5 bases and J by 1 base, with 14 bases between the two germline ends. This CDR3 is 16 amino acids long. The CDR3 sequence: CASSPMWRGNTGELFF. CDR3 in DNA: TGTGCCAGCAGCCCGATGTGGCGGGGGAACACCGGGGAGCTGTTTTTT.

This chain connects TRBV14 to TRBJ2-3; 8 bases map to TRBD2. The CDR3 covers 15 residues. The V segment lost 5 bases and the J segment 3 bases; nucleotides outside the gene matches: 7. Germline CDR1 is SGHDN and CDR2 is FVKESK. This chain's CDR3 is CASSVQLAATDTQYF. The CDR3 DNA reads TGTGCCAGCAGCGTACAACTAGCGGCTACAGATACGCAGTATTTT.

The chain employs TRBV7-8 and TRBJ2-1; TRBD2 agrees at 12 bases. J gave up 8 bases and V 0 bases, and 8 bases lay outside the gene matches. The CDR3 extends over 17 amino acids. Germline V gives CDR1 SGHVS, CDR2 FQNEAQ. The CDR3 reads CASSLAPLAGGGHEQFF. CDR3 in DNA: TGTGCCAGCAGCTTAGCTCCTCTAGCGGGGGGGGGACATGAGCAGTTCTTC.

The chain employs TRBV14 and TRBJ1-6; a possible D gene is TRBD1 (5 bases). The CDR3 extends over 16 amino acids. Germline V gene sequence: CDR1 SGHDN, CDR2 FVKESK. V lost 0 bases and J lost 2, with 8 bases in between. This CDR3 reads CASSQEGQTYNSPLHF. In DNA, the CDR3 is TGTGCCAGCAGCCAAGAAGGACAAACCTATAATTCACCCCTCCACTTT.

The chain couples TRBV6-6 to TRBJ2-4; 10 positions match TRBD1. CDR3 length equals 14 residues. Per the germline V gene, CDR1 is MNHNY and CDR2 is SVGAGI (reference sequence). Trimming cost V 6 bases and J 9 bases; bases outside gene matches: 8. In nucleotides, the CDR3 is TGTGCCAGCAGAACGGACAGGGGGTCCAGCATTCAGTACTTC. Translated, it gives CASRTDRGSSIQYF.

This clone has only one observation. The V gene is TRBV4-1, the J gene TRBJ2-3, with 10 bases that match TRBD2. CDR1 and CDR2 from the germline V gene are MGHRA and YSYEKL. The CDR3 is made up of 13 amino acids. After removal of 5 bases from V and 15 bases from J, the junction contained 11 bases not matched to a gene. The CDR3 nucleotides are TGCGCCAGCAGCGGAACAGTCAGCGGGGGGGCATATTTT. This sequence encodes CASSGTVSGGAYF.

This clone is labeled medium-sized. The chain links TRBV11-2 to TRBJ2-7; tentatively, D is TRBD1 (5 bases). This CDR3 region has 12 residues. The ends were cut back, 6 bases at V and 5 bases at J, with 11 bases in the middle. From germline, CDR1 is SGHAT and CDR2 FQNNGV. This CDR3 is CASRGAYDEQYF. The CDR3 nucleotides read TGTGCCAGCAGAGGGGCGTACGACGAGCAGTACTTC.

The chain recombines TRBV7-9 with TRBJ2-3, with 7 bases that match TRBD1. V shed 4 bases and J 6 bases; nucleotides not matched to a gene: 7. The V gene's germline CDR1 is SEHNR and CDR2 FQNEAQ (reference sequence). There are 14 residues in the CDR3. For the CDR3, the DNA is TGTGCCAGCAGCTCGCGACAGGGTCGCGATACGCAGTATTTT. Translating gives CASSSRQGRDTQYF. Filled out from reference TRBV7-9 and TRBJ2-3, the complete variable domain reads DTGVSQNPRHKITKRGQNVTFRCDPISEHNRLYWYRQTLGQGPEFLTYFQNEAQLEKSRLLSDRFSAERPKGSFSTLEIQRTEQGDSAMYLCASSSRQGRDTQYFGPGTRLTVL.

The chain employs TRBV4-2 and TRBJ2-2; TRBD2 matches at 12 bases. Looked up from germline, CDR1 is LGHNA and CDR2 is YNFKEQ. Losses at the gene ends were 6 bases for V and 5 bases for J; bases not matched to a gene: 4. The CDR3 runs to 15 residues. CDR3 bases: TGTGCCAGCAGGAGTCTAGCGGGGGGGACCGGGGAGCTGTTTTTT. Translated, it gives CASRSLAGGTGELFF.

This chain links TRBV25-1 with TRBJ2-3; 12 nucleotides align to TRBD2. The CDR3 covers 13 residues. Losses at the gene ends were 8 bases for V and 8 bases for J; bases not matched to a gene: 5. CDR1 and CDR2 from the germline V gene are MGHDK and SYGVNS. CDR3 DNA sequence: TGTGCCAGCCACTCTAGCGGGGGGGTTACGCAGTATTTT. It translates to CASHSSGGVTQYF. Complete variable domain (other parts from reference TRBV25-1 and TRBJ2-3): EADIYQTPRYLVIGTGKKITLECSQTMGHDKMYWYQQDPGMELHLIHYSYGVNSTEKGDLSSESTVSRIRTEHFPLTLESARPSHTSQYLCASHSSGGVTQYFGPGTRLTVL.

The chain is built from TRBV6-5 and TRBJ2-3, with 7 nucleotides matching TRBD1. The germline V gene has CDR1 MNHEY and CDR2 SVGAGI. CDR3 length equals 13 residues. V lost 6 bases and J lost 9; bases outside the gene matches: 9. The DNA of the CDR3 is TGTGCCAGCAGCCTTAGGGGGCAGAGGACGCAGTATTTT. Residues: CASSLRGQRTQYF.

The chain joins TRBV28 to TRBJ2-7, with 7 bases that match TRBD1. There are 13 residues in the CDR3. Trimming cost V 6 bases and J 8 bases; bases outside gene matches: 10. Germline CDR1 is MDHEN and CDR2 is SYDVKM. The CDR3 loop reads CASSKTGAPQQYF. The CDR3 DNA is TGTGCCAGCAGCAAAACAGGGGCGCCCCAGCAGTACTTC.

This sequence joins TRBV28 and TRBJ1-2; D uncertain. The V and J ends lost 3 bases and 5 bases respectively, with 13 bases between them. The CDR3 spans 14 residues. CDR1 is MDHEN and CDR2 is SYDVKM in the germline V gene. CDR3 nucleotide sequence: TGTGCCAGCAGTTTGGTTCACAGAACTTATGGCTACACCTTC. This codes for CASSLVHRTYGYTF.

The J gene is TRBJ2-2, the V gene TRBV6-6; D is perhaps TRBD2 (6 bases). Trimming took off 7 bases at V and 0 bases at J, with 12 bases between the two ends. The CDR3 extends over 15 amino acids. Germline CDR1 reads MNHNY; CDR2 reads SVGAGI (reference sequence). CDR3 sequence (DNA): TGTGCCAGCACCTACCTAGCGTCGAACACCGGGGAGCTGTTTTTT. Its protein product is CASTYLASNTGELFF.

Regarding this clone: Mismatch with germline at one junction end may stem from a read error. The chain has TRBV5-5 and TRBJ2-3, with 11 bases that match TRBD2. The CDR3 totals 16 residues. CDR1 SGHKS and CDR2 YYEKEE come from the germline V gene (reference sequence). For the CDR3, the DNA is TGTGCCAGCAGCCCGCTAGCGGGGGGCTACACAGATACGCAGTGTTTT. It is translated as CASSPLAGGYTDTQCF.

The rearrangement uses TRBV7-9 and TRBJ2-5, with D maybe TRBD1 (6 bases). Trimming left V 6 bases short and J 4 bases short, with 9 bases between. CDR3 size: 12 residues. Germline CDR1 and CDR2: SEHNR and FQNEAQ (reference sequence). The CDR3 coding sequence is TGTGCCAGCAGGGAAGGGGGAGAGACCCAGTACTTC. Translated, it gives CASREGGETQYF.

The V and J genes are TRBV7-9 and TRBJ2-2; the D gene is possibly TRBD1 (5 bases). The V gene lost 3 bases and the J gene lost 6 bases, with 14 bases spanning the gap. The CDR3 sequence is 15 residues long. The germline CDR1 and CDR2 sequences are SEHNR and FQNEAQ (reference sequence). CDR3: CASSFPSGSPGELFF. Here the CDR3 DNA reads TGTGCCAGCAGCTTCCCATCAGGGTCCCCCGGGGAGCTGTTTTTT. Full variable domain (remainder filled in from reference TRBV7-9 and TRBJ2-2): DTGVSQNPRHKITKRGQNVTFRCDPISEHNRLYWYRQTLGQGPEFLTYFQNEAQLEKSRLLSDRFSAERPKGSFSTLEIQRTEQGDSAMYLCASSFPSGSPGELFFGEGSRLTVL.

The rearrangement uses TRBV4-1 and TRBJ1-2, with 7 bases lining up with TRBD1. Germline assignment: CDR1 MGHRA and CDR2 YSYEKL. The CDR3 extends over 15 amino acids. V trimming: 1 base; J trimming: 3 bases; junction bases outside the gene matches: 5. CDR3 region: CASSQGPGQHYGYTF. CDR3 sequence (DNA): TGCGCCAGCAGCCAAGGGCCGGGACAGCACTATGGCTACACCTTC.

V gene TRBV19 combines with J gene TRBJ2-2; a possible D gene is TRBD1 (6 bases). The CDR3 consists of 16 residues. Germline loops: CDR1 LNHDA, CDR2 SQIVND (reference sequence). V was cut by 6 bases and J by 4 bases, with 18 bases left in between. In nucleotides, the CDR3 is TGTGCCAGTAGGAATCGCCTACAGGGTATCACCGGGGAGCTGTTTTTT. This encodes CASRNRLQGITGELFF. Full variable domain (remainder filled in from reference TRBV19 and TRBJ2-2): DGGITQSPKYLFRKEGQNVTLSCEQNLNHDAMYWYRQDPGQGLRLIYYSQIVNDFQKGDIAEGYSVSREKKESFPLTVTSAQKNPTAFYLCASRNRLQGITGELFFGEGSRLTVL.

The rearrangement uses TRBV12-5 and TRBJ1-5, with TRBD1 matching 8 bases. Germline lookup yields CDR1 LGHNT and CDR2 FRNRAP. CDR3 length: 14 residues. V gave up 4 bases and J gave up 4 bases; unmatched junction bases: 3. The CDR3 protein is CASGSDRGNQPQHF. CDR3 sequence (DNA): TGTGCTAGTGGTTCCGACAGGGGAAATCAGCCCCAGCATTTT. Using reference TRBV12-5 and TRBJ1-5 for the parts outside the CDR3, the full variable domain is DARVTQTPRHKVTEMGQEVTMRCQPILGHNTVFWYRQTMMQGLELLAYFRNRAPLDDSGMPKDRFSAEMPDATLATLKIQPSEPRDSAVYFCASGSDRGNQPQHFGDGTRLSIL.

The rearrangement uses TRBV11-2 and TRBJ2-7; TRBD1 agrees at 7 bases. There are 16 residues in the CDR3. Per the germline V gene, CDR1 is SGHAT and CDR2 is FQNNGV. Losses at the gene ends were 3 bases for V and 0 bases for J; bases not matched to a gene: 8. The CDR3 protein is CASSLTGTATSYEQYF. The CDR3 DNA follows: TGTGCCAGCAGCTTGACCGGGACAGCAACCTCCTACGAGCAGTACTTC.

This rearrangement joins TRBV5-1 to TRBJ2-3; TRBD1 matches at 7 bases. The V segment lost 7 bases and the J segment 5 bases; nucleotides outside the gene matches: 4. The germline gives CDR1 SGHRS, CDR2 YFSETQ. The CDR3 covers 12 residues. As DNA, the CDR3 is TGCGCCAGCTCCTACAGGGGAGATACGCAGTATTTT. It translates to CASSYRGDTQYF.

CDR3 nucleotide sequence: TGTGCCAGCAGCCACGGAACAGGGCTCGGCACTGAAGCTTTCTTT. It codes for CASSHGTGLGTEAFF. The gene calls are TRBV4-2 and TRBJ1-1; a possible D gene is TRBD1 (6 bases). Trimming removed 3 bases from V and 4 bases from J, with 15 bases in between. Germline V gene lookup returns CDR1 LGHNA and CDR2 YNFKEQ. The CDR3 is made up of 15 amino acids.

The rearrangement uses TRBV5-4 and TRBJ1-4, with D maybe TRBD1 (6 bases). Germline-derived CDR1 and CDR2 are SGHNT and YYREEE (reference sequence). The germline V and J ends were trimmed by 5 bases and 6 bases, with 11 bases remaining between them. CDR3 length equals 13 residues. CDR3 sequence reads: CASSLQGDEKLFF. CDR3 nucleotide sequence: TGTGCCAGCAGTCTACAGGGTGATGAAAAACTGTTTTTT.